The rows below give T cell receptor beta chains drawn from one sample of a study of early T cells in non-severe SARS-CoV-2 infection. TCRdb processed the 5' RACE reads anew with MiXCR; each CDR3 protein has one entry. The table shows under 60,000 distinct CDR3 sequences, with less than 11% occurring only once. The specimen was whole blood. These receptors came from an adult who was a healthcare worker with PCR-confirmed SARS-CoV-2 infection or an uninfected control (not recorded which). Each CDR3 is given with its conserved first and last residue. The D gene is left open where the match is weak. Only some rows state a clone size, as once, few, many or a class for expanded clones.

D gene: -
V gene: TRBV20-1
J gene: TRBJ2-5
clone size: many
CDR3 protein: CSARAGSLTETQYF
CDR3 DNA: TGCAGTGCTAGAGCAGGTAGCCTTACTGAGACCCAGTACTTC

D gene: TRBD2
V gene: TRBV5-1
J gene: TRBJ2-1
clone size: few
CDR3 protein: CASRRGGANEQFF
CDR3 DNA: TGCGCCAGCAGACGCGGGGGGGCAAATGAGCAGTTCTTC

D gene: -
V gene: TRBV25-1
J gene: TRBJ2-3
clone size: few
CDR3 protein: CASSAPGTQYF
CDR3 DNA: TGTGCCAGCAGTGCCCCTGGTACGCAGTATTTT

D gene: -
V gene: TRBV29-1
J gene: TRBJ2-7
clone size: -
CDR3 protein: CSLSGYEQYF
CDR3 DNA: TGCAGCCTCTCAGGGTACGAGCAGTACTTC

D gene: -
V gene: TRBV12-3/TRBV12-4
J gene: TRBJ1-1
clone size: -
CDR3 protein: CASSFTLFRTEAFF
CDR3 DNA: TGTGCCAGCAGTTTCACCCTATTCCGGACTGAAGCTTTCTTT

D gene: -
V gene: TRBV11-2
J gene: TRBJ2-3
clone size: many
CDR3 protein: CASRGGASTDTQYF
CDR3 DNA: TGTGCCAGCAGGGGGGGAGCTAGCACAGATACGCAGTATTTT

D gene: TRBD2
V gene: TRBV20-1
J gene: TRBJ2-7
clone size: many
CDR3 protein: CSALIAGRPYEQYF
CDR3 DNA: TGCAGTGCTCTCATAGCGGGGCGTCCGTACGAGCAGTACTTC

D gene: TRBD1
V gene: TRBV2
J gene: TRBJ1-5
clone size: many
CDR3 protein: CASSRGSVTQPQHF
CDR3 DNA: TGTGCCAGCAGCAGGGGGTCTGTGACACAGCCCCAGCATTTT

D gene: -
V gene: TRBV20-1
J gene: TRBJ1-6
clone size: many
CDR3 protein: CSARTGDVANSPLHF
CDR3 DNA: TGCAGTGCTAGAACAGGAGACGTTGCTAATTCACCCCTCCACTTT

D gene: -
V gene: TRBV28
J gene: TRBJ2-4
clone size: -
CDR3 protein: CASSLSDPGRLNIQYF
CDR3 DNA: TGTGCCAGCAGTTTAAGTGATCCAGGGCGTTTAAACATTCAGTACTTC

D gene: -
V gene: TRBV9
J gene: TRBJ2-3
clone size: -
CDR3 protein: CASSSIGPTQYF
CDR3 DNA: TGTGCCAGCAGCTCGATCGGGCCAACGCAGTATTTT

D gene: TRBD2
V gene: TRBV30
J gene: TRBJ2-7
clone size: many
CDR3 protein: CAWSRGLAGDYEQYF
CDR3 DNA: TGTGCCTGGAGTCGGGGACTAGCGGGAGACTACGAGCAGTACTTC

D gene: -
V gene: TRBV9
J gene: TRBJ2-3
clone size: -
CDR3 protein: CASSVSQGTDTQYF
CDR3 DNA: TGTGCCAGCAGCGTAAGCCAGGGTACAGATACGCAGTATTTT

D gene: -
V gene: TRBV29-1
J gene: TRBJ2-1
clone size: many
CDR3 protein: CTAVSFLDNEQFF
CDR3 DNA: TGCACCGCCGTTTCTTTTTTAGACAATGAGCAGTTCTTC

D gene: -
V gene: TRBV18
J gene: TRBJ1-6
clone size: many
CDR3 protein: CASFAESSYNSPLHF
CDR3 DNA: TGTGCCAGCTTTGCCGAGAGCTCCTATAATTCACCCCTCCACTTT

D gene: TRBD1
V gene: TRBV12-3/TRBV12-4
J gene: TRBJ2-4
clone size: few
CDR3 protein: CASSWGTGNLLAKNIQYF
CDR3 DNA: TGTGCCAGCAGTTGGGGGACAGGGAATCTATTAGCCAAAAACATTCAGTACTTC

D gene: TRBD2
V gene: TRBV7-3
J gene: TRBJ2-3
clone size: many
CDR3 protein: CASSPVAGGSADTQYF
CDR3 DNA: TGTGCCAGCAGCCCTGTAGCGGGAGGGAGCGCAGATACGCAGTATTTT

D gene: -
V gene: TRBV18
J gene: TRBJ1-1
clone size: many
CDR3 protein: CASSPRTRVDTEAFF
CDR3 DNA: TGTGCCAGCTCACCACGGACCAGGGTAGATACTGAAGCTTTCTTT

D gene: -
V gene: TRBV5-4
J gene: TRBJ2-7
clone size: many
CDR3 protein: CASSLQAYEQYF
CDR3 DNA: TGTGCCAGCAGCTTACAGGCCTACGAGCAGTACTTC

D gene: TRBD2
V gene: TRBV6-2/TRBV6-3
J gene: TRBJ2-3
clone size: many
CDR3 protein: CASSWTSGTSTDTQYF
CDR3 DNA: TGTGCCAGCAGTTGGACTAGCGGGACTAGCACAGATACGCAGTATTTT

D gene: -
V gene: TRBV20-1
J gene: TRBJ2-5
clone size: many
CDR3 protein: CSASGVGETQYF
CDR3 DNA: TGCAGTGCTAGCGGGGTCGGGGAGACCCAGTACTTC

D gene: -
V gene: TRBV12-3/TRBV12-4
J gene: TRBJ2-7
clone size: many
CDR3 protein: CASSPLRGPWEQYF
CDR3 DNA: TGTGCCAGCAGTCCCCTGCGGGGGCCCTGGGAGCAGTACTTC

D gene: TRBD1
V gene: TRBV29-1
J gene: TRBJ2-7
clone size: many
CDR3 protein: CSVAGQRIGQYF
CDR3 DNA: TGCAGCGTTGCGGGACAGCGGATCGGGCAGTACTTC

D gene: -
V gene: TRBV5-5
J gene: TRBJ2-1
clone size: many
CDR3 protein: CASSLVPSLRINEQFF
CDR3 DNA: TGTGCCAGCAGCTTGGTGCCTAGCCTCCGAATCAATGAGCAGTTCTTC

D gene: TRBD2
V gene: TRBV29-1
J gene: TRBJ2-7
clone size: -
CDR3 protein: CSGRAGGDYEQYF
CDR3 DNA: TGCAGCGGGCGAGCGGGAGGCGACTACGAGCAGTACTTC

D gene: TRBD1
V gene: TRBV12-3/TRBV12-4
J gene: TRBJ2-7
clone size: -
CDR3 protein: CASSPGQGVSSYEQYF
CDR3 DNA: TGTGCCAGCAGTCCCGGACAGGGGGTAAGCTCCTACGAGCAGTACTTC

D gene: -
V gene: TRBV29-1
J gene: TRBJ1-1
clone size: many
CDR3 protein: CSAPSGGANTEAFF
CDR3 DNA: TGCAGCGCTCCATCCGGCGGAGCCAACACTGAAGCTTTCTTT

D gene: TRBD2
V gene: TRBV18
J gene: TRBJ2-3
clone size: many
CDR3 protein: CASSPLRGGGTDTQYF
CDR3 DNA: TGTGCCAGCTCACCATTACGGGGGGGCGGCACAGATACGCAGTATTTT

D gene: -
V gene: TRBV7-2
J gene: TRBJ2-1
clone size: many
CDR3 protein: CASSWRGGSSYNEQFF
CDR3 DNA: TGTGCCAGCAGCTGGAGGGGCGGAAGCTCCTACAATGAGCAGTTCTTC

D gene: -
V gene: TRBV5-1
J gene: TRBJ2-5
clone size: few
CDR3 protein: CASSLASEILETQYF
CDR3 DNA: TGCGCCAGCAGCTTGGCTAGCGAGATTCTCGAGACCCAGTACTTC

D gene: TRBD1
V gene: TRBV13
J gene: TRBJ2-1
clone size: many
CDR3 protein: CASSRIQGDEQFF
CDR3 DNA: TGTGCCAGCAGTAGGATACAGGGGGACGAGCAGTTCTTC

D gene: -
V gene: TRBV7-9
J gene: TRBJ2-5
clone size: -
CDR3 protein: CASSRTAQETQYF
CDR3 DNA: TGTGCCAGCAGCCGGACAGCCCAAGAGACCCAGTACTTC

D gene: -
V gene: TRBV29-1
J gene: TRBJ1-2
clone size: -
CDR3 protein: CSVYAPNYGYTF
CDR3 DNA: TGCAGCGTATATGCCCCTAACTATGGCTACACCTTC

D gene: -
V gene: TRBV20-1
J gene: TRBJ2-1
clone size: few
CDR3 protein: CSAIRVGDATGNEQFF
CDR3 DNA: TGCAGTGCGATCAGGGTCGGGGACGCAACCGGCAATGAGCAGTTCTTC

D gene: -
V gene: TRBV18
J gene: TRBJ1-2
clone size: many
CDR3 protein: CASSPKGAQSYGYTF
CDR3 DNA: TGTGCCAGCTCACCAAAAGGGGCGCAAAGCTATGGCTACACCTTC

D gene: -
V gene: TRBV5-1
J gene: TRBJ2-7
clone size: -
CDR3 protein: CASSFGGAVYEQYF
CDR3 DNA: TGCGCCAGCAGCTTTGGCGGGGCGGTCTACGAGCAGTACTTC

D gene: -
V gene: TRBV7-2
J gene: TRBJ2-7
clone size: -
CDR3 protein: CASSLLTYEQYF
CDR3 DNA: TGTGCCAGCAGCTTATTAACCTACGAGCAGTACTTC

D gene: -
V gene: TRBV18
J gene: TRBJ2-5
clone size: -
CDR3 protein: CASSPIRGVHQETQYF
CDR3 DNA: TGTGCCAGCTCACCAATCCGAGGGGTCCATCAAGAGACCCAGTACTTC

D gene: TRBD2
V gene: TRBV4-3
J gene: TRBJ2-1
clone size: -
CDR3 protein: CASSQRYASGSHSSYNEQFF
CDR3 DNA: TGCGCCAGCAGCCAAAGGTACGCTAGCGGGAGCCACAGCTCCTACAATGAGCAGTTCTTC

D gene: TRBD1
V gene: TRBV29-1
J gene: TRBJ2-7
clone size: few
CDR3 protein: CSVLRDRGPYEQYF
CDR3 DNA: TGCAGCGTACTCCGGGACAGGGGGCCCTACGAGCAGTACTTC

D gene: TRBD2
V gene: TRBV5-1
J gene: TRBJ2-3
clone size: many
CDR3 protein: CASSHGLAGPTDTQYF
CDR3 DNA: TGCGCCAGCAGTCACGGACTAGCGGGACCCACAGATACGCAGTATTTT

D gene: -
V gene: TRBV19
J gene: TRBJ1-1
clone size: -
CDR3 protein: CASWRGLNTEAFF
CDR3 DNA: TGTGCCAGTTGGAGGGGTTTGAACACTGAAGCTTTCTTT

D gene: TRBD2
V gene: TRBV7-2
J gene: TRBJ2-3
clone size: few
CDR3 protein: CASSLPSSTSGTSTDTQYF
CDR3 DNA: TGTGCCAGCAGCTTACCCTCTTCGACTAGCGGAACTAGCACAGATACGCAGTATTTT

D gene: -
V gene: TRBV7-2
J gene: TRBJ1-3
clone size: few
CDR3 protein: CASSLSGARDTIYF
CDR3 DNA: TGTGCCAGCAGCCTCTCTGGGGCTCGGGACACCATATATTTT

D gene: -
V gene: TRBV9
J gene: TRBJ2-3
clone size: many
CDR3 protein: CASSPKERGTDTQYF
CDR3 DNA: TGTGCCAGCAGCCCGAAGGAGAGGGGCACAGATACGCAGTATTTT

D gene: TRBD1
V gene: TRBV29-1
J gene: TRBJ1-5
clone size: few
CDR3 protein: CSVVSGTGKNQHF
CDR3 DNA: TGCAGCGTCGTGTCCGGGACAGGTAAGAACCAGCATTTT

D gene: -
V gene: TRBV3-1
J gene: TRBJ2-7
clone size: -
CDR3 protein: CASSTYSNYEQYF
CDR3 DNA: TGTGCCAGCAGCACCTACTCTAATTACGAGCAGTACTTC

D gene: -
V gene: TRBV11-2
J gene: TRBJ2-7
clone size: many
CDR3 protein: CASSLGSGTVYEQYF
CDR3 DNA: TGTGCCAGCAGCTTAGGTTCCGGGACGGTCTACGAGCAGTACTTC

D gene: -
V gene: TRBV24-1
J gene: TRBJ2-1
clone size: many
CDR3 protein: CATSDPGLLGQNNEQFF
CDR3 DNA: TGTGCCACCAGTGACCCCGGACTATTGGGTCAAAACAATGAGCAGTTCTTC

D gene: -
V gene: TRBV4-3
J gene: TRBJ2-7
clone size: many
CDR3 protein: CASSQDGDTSYEQYF
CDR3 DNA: TGCGCCAGCAGCCAAGATGGGGACACCTCCTACGAGCAGTACTTC

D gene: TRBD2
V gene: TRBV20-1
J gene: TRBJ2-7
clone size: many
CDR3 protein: CSARRGAYEQYF
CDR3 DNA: TGCAGTGCTAGGCGGGGGGCCTACGAGCAGTACTTC

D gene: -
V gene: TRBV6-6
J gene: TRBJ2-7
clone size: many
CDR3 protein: CASKYRGGFSYEQYF
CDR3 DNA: TGTGCCAGCAAATATAGAGGCGGTTTCTCCTACGAGCAGTACTTC

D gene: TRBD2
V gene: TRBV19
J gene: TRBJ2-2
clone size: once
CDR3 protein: CASSIRGGTGELFF
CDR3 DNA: TGTGCCAGTAGTATCCGGGGAGGGACCGGGGAGCTGTTTTTT

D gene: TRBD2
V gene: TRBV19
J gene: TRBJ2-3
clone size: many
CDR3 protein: CASSMLAASTDTQYF
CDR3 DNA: TGTGCCAGTAGTATGCTAGCGGCCAGCACAGATACGCAGTATTTT

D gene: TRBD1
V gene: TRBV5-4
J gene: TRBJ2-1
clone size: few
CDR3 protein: CASRSGTGYYNEQFF
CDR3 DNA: TGTGCCAGCAGATCCGGGACAGGGTACTACAATGAGCAGTTCTTC